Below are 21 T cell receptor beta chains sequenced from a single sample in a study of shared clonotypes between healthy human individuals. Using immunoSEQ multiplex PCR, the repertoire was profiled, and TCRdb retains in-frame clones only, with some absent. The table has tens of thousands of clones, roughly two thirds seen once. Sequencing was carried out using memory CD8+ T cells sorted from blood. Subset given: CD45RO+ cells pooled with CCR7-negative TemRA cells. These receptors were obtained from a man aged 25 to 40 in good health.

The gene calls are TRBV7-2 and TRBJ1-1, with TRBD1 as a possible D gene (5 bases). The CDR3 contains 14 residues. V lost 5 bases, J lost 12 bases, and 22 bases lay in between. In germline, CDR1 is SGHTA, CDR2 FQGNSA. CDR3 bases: TGTGCCAGCAGCCCCGCGGGGGTTGTTGTCTGGTCTTTCTTT. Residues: CASSPAGVVVWSFF.

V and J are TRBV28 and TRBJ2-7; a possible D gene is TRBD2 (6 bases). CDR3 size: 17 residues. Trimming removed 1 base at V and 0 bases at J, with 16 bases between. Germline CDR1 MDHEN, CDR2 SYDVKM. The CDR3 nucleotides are TGTGCCAGCAGTTTATTGACGACTAGGGCCGCCTCCTACGAGCAGTACTTC. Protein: CASSLLTTRAASYEQYF.

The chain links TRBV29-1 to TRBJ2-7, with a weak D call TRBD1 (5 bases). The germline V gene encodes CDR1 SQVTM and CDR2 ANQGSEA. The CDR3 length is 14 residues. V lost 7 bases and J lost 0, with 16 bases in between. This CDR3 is CSALTTESSYEQYF. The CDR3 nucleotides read TGCAGCGCCTTGACGACAGAGAGCTCCTACGAGCAGTACTTC.

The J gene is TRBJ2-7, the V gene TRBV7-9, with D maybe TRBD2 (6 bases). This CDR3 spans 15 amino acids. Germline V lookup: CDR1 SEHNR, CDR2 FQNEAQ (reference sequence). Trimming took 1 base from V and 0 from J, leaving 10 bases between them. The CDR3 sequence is CASSLGRGSSYEQYF. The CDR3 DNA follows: TGTGCCAGCAGCTTAGGACGGGGGAGCTCCTACGAGCAGTACTTC. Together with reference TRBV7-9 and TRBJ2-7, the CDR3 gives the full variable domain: DTGVSQNPRHKITKRGQNVTFRCDPISEHNRLYWYRQTLGQGPEFLTYFQNEAQLEKSRLLSDRFSAERPKGSFSTLEIQRTEQGDSAMYLCASSLGRGSSYEQYFGPGTRLTVT.

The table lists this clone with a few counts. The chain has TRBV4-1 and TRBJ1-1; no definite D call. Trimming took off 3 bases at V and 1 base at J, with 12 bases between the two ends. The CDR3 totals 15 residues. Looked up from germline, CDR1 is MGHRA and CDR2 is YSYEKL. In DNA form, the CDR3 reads TGCGCCAGCAGCCACTCGGATTCTAAGAACACTGAAGCTTTCTTT. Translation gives CASSHSDSKNTEAFF.

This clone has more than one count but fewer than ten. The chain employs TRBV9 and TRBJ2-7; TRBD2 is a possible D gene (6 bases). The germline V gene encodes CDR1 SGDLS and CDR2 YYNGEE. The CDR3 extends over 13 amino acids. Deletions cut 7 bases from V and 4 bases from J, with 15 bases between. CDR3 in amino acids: CASGAGSPYEQYF. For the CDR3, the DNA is TGTGCCAGCGGCGCGGGATCACCATACGAGCAGTACTTC.

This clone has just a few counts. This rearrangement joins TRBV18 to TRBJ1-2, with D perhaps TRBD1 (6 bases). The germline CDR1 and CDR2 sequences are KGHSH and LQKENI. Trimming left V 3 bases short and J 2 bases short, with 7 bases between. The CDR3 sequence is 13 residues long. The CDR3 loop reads CASSPQGNYGYTF. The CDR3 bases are TGTGCCAGCTCACCTCAGGGGAACTATGGCTACACCTTC.

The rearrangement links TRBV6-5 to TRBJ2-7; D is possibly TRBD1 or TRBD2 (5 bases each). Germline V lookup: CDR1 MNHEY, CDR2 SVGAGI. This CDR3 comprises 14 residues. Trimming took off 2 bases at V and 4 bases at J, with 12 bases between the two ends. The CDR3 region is CASSYKREGYEQYF. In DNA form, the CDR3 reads TGTGCCAGCAGTTACAAGCGCGAGGGGTACGAGCAGTACTTC.

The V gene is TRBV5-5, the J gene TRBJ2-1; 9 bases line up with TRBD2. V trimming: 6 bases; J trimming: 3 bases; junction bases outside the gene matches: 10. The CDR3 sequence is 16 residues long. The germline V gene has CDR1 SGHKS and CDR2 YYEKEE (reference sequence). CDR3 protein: CASTRRTSGLYNEQFF. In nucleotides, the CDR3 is TGTGCCAGCACCCGGAGAACTAGCGGGCTCTACAATGAGCAGTTCTTC.

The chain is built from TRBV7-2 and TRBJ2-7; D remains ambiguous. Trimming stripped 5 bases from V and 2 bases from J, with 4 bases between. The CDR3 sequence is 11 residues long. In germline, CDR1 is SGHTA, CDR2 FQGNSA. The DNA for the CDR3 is TGTGCCAGCAGCGCAGCCTACGAGCAGTACTTC. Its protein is CASSAAYEQYF.

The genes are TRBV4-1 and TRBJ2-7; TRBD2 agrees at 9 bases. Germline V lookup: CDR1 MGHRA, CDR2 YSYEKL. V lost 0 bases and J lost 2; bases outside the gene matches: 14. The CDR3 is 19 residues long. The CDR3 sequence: CASSQDWFRKLAGPYEQYF. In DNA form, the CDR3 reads TGCGCCAGCAGCCAAGATTGGTTTCGGAAACTAGCGGGCCCCTACGAGCAGTACTTC.

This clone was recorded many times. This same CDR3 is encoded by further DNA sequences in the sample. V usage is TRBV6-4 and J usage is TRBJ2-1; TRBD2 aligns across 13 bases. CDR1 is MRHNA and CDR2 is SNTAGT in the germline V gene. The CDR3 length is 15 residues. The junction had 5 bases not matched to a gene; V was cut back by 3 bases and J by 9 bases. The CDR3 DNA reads TGTGCCAGCAGTGATGGACTAGCGGGAGTGAGTGAGCAGTTCTTC. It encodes CASSDGLAGVSEQFF.

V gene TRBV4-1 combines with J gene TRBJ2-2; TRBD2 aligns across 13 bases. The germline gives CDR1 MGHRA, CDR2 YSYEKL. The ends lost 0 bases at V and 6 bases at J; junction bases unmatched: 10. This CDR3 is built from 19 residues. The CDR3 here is CASSQEPLGLAGEAGELFF. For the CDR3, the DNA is TGCGCCAGCAGCCAAGAACCTTTAGGACTAGCGGGAGAGGCCGGGGAGCTGTTTTTT.

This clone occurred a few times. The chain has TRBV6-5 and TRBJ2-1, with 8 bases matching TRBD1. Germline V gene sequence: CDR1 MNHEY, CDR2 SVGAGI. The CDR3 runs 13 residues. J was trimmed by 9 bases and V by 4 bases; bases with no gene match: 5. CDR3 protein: CASSFGQGSEQFF. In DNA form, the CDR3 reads TGTGCCAGCAGTTTCGGACAGGGTAGTGAGCAGTTCTTC.

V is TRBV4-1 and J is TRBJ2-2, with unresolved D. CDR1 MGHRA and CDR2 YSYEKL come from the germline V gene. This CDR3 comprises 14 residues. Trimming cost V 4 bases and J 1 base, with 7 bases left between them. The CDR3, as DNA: TGCGCCAGCAGCCCTTTCCGGAACACCGGGGAGCTGTTTTTT. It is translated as CASSPFRNTGELFF.

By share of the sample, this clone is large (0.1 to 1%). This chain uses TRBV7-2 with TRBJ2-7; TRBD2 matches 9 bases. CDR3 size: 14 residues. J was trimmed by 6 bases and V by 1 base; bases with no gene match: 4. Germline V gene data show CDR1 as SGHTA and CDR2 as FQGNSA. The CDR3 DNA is TGTGCCAGCAGCTTAGACCTAGCGGGATTCGAGCAGTACTTC. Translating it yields CASSLDLAGFEQYF. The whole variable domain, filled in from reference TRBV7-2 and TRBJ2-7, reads GAGVSQSPSNKVTEKGKDVELRCDPISGHTALYWYRQSLGQGLEFLIYFQGNSAPDKSGLPSDRFSAERTGGSVSTLTIQRTQQEDSAVYLCASSLDLAGFEQYFGPGTRLTVT.

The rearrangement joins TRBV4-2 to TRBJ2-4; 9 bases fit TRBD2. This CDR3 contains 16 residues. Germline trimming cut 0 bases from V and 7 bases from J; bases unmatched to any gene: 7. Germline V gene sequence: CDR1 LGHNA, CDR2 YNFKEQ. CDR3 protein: CASSQDLGSGSNIQYF. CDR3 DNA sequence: TGTGCCAGCAGCCAAGATCTAGGTAGCGGGAGTAACATTCAGTACTTC.

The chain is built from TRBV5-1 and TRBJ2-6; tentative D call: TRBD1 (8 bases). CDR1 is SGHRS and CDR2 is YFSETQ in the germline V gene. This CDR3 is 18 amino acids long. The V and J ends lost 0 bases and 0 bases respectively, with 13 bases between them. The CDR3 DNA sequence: TGCGCCAGCAGCTTGGAACAGGGGGGGCCCTCTGGGGCCAACGTCCTGACTTTC. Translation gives CASSLEQGGPSGANVLTF.

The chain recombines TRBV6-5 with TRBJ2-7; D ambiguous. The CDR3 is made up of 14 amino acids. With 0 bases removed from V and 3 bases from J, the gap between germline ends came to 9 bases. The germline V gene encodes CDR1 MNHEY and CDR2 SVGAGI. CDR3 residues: CASSYSGQSYEQYF. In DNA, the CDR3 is TGTGCCAGCAGTTACTCAGGGCAGAGCTACGAGCAGTACTTC.

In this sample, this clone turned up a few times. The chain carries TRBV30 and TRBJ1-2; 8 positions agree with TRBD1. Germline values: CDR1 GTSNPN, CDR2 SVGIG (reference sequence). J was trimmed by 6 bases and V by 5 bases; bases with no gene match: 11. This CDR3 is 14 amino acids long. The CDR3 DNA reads TGTGCCTGGGCATCCGGGACAGGAGGCGATGGCTACACCTTC. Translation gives CAWASGTGGDGYTF.

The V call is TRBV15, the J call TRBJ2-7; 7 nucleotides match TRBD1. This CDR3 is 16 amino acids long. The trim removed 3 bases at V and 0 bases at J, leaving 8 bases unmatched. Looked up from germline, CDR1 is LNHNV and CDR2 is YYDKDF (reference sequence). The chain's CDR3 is CATSRKGNRGSYEQYF. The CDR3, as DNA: TGTGCCACCAGCAGGAAGGGGAACAGGGGCTCCTACGAGCAGTACTTC.